Described below is a single TCR beta chain sequence and its context. This clone appeared once. Its antigen is still unknown. Base-call qualities are not available, and no considerably larger clone is one nucleotide away. To prepare the library, the immunoSEQ multiplex PCR assay was applied. The multiplex PCR relied on a mix of 60 forward primers for TCR Vbeta segments and 13 reverse primers for TCR Jbeta segments. A multiplex PCR assay on genomic DNA amplified the CDR3 region of rearranged TCR beta genes. Amplified TCR beta libraries were sequenced as 87-base-pair reads on the Illumina HiSeq System. In the original analysis: A later analysis tallied about 77 million unique TCR beta chains across the 666 repertoires, and some 12 million of those chains were shared by two or more donors. Raw reads were error-corrected and collapsed into unique sequences by a nearest-neighbor algorithm in which closely related sequences were merged to remove PCR and sequencing errors. Alignment of CDR3 sequences to IMGT reference sequences was used to assign V, D and J gene segments. Each retained sequence needed at least a six-nucleotide match to both a V gene segment and a J gene segment. A rearrangement was called productive if the CDR3 had no stop codons and remained in frame with V and J, and every other rearrangement was called non-productive. Following IMGT convention, CDR3 was defined as the stretch from the second conserved V-encoded cysteine to the conserved J-encoded phenylalanine. In an earlier analysis of roughly 580 of the donors, sequences lacking an unambiguous match to a single V gene segment were excluded. In an earlier analysis of more than 500 of the donors, a V segment was called functional when productive rearrangements were above 56.7%, and segregating when the standard deviation between donors exceeded 5%. A statistical classification framework was built to diagnose cytomegalovirus status from the catalog of TCR beta chain sequences. In a later analysis, V and J genes were assigned by comparing TCR nucleotide sequences against IMGT/GENE-DB human TR gene sequences. The TCRdist pipeline was used in a later analysis to assign CDR3 sequences and most-parsimonious VDJ recombination scenarios. In a later analysis, every TCR beta chain was defined by the combination of its CDR3 amino acid sequence and its V-gene family, and reads without a unique V-gene family were dropped. A later analysis removed 450 to 600 highly shared, low-generation-probability nucleotide sequences to deal with suspected cross-contamination and a sequencing artifact. A later analysis calculated a clonal expansion index for each public chain from normalized within-repertoire ranks of inferred template counts. In a later analysis, generation probabilities were computed with a VDJ recombination model fitted to out-of-frame rearrangements, and the resulting probabilities were checked against IGoR. A later analysis scored TCR-TCR, TCR-HLA and TCR-CMV co-occurrence with hypergeometric tests, applying a repertoire-size bias correction to TCR pairs. False discovery rates were estimated in a later analysis by permuting HLA or CMV assignments 20 times. In a later analysis, co-occurring TCRs were grouped using DBSCAN, and TCRdist sequence similarity was added for clustering within HLA-allele-positive subsets. Co-occurrence clustering excluded repertoires with fewer than 30,000 or more than 120,000 public chains, plus five with anomalous nucleotide sharing. What TCRdb holds here is the immuneACCESS table cut down to in-frame rearrangements. Part of the clones is not present; checked against another copy, under half of the missing clones reflect an unresolved V gene, and the others are unexplained. The V and J calls and clone size are taken from that table; D and trimming were inferred from the DNA. Here the sample has around 150,000 clones; 83% occur a single time. In total, the top ten clones hold less than 5% of the sample.

The cohort comprised under 700 healthy bone marrow donors. At the time of sampling, every cohort member was nominally healthy, though immune exposures that went unrecorded were likely present. The donor was CMV seropositive and belonged to the group of 250 to 300 seropositive cohort members. A peripheral blood sample was collected from each donor, and TCR beta sequencing was performed on peripheral blood mononuclear cells. Genomic DNA extraction from the blood cell samples was performed with the Qiagen DNeasy Blood Extraction Kit. The record originates from a study of cytomegalovirus exposure and HLA in healthy donors (dated 2017 in TCRdb). The study in broad terms: An earlier analysis of approximately 640 of the donors reported 250 to 300 Gb of sequence data and 117 million unique TCR beta sequences from some 180 million T cells. In a later analysis, previously published TCR beta repertoires from more than 500 donors were re-analyzed and high-resolution HLA genotyping was added so that TCR occurrence patterns could be studied. Among about 360 genotyped donors of the cohort, an average of roughly 240,000 unique TCR beta nucleotide sequences were sequenced per donor, 15% to 20% of them non-productive. Class I and class II HLA loci were covered by the typing at four-digit resolution. Rather than using new phenotypic data, the later analysis identified candidate immune exposures from TCR beta sequences and from how often those sequences occurred across donors. The number of typed donors differed by locus: about 620-640 for A, B, C, DRB1 and DQB1; approximately 520 for DQA1; roughly 600 for DPA1; and around 490 for DPB1. Several DR-DQ haplotypes were handled as single units for association and clustering because linkage in the cohort was strong. Every discovery cohort repertoire had been produced on one sequencing platform. The study aimed to test whether cataloging public T cell receptors could reveal signatures of past pathogen exposure. The study used immunosequencing to profile the T cell repertoires of 666 subjects and linked those repertoires to cytomegalovirus serostatus. Donor age, sex, ethnicity and CMV serostatus were compiled together with the repertoire data. A later genetic analysis used genome-wide SNP genotypes for about 65% of the 666 donors, treating that subset as a discovery cohort. To decide whether each TCR beta V gene segment behaved as functional or pseudogenic, an earlier analysis of 587 of the donors relied on high-throughput TCR beta sequencing. To predict cytomegalovirus infection status, the study brought together high-throughput TCR immunosequencing, statistical association of individual TCRs with disease status, and machine learning. The genetic ancestry cluster associated with self-reported Caucasian donors included around four fifths of the roughly 360 genotyped donors. Along with the roughly 670-subject first cohort, a separate validation cohort of about 110 different subjects was used. An early release covering roughly 600 HLA-typed donors comprised approximately 290 gigabases of sequencing data and approximately 85 million unique TCR sequences. Overall results and qualifications from the work: Correlated functional status among segregating V segments might reflect linkage disequilibrium, but an unknown experimental factor could not be ruled out. In a later analysis, 15,000 to 20,000 TCR beta sequences were associated with specific HLA alleles at a false discovery rate of 0.05. Sequencing depth was assumed to be roughly uniform across donors in the presence/absence analyses, though that assumption may not hold. A later genetic analysis associated a missense DCLRE1C variant with V-gene and J-gene trimming of TCR beta chains, and an independent cohort replicated the association. Compared with the 666-donor mean, donors in an Asian-associated ancestry cluster had fewer N-insertions in productive TCRs, according to a later genetic analysis. In a later analysis, HLA-associated TCR beta chains were found to be more clonally expanded and to have lower generation probabilities than equally common non-associated chains. A later analysis found that TCR association rates varied across HLA loci, with DRB1 alleles showing the most associated TCRs and HLA-C alleles the fewest. An earlier analysis of 587 of the donors showed that most TCR beta V segments appeared in productive rearrangements either about 87% or about 30% of the time, which broadly matched IMGT annotations. A group of highly shared sequence variants was considered likely to be a technical artifact of the sequencing pipeline. A few of the identified cytomegalovirus-associated TCR beta chains were confirmed in vitro to be specific for cytomegalovirus antigens. Because HLA typing was unavailable for some donors at each locus, only the typed subset was used in association tests. According to a later analysis, parvovirus B19, influenza, CMV and Epstein-Barr virus appeared linked to several top co-occurrence clusters. Cytomegalovirus status was reported to be diagnosed by the classifier with high specificity and sensitivity in both the original and validation cohorts. Assigning TCR associations to individual alleles was difficult when HLA alleles, especially DR and DQ, strongly co-occurred. The authors suggested that the approach could potentially be extended to other disease states and immunological phenotypes. The only immune exposure information available for the cohort was CMV serostatus. This cohort had only TCR beta chains sequenced, and the lack of alpha or paired-chain data limited which features could be detected. Because counts were too low, more than 15 rarely observed V segments, including chromosome 9 orphons, were left out of the earlier analysis of a few hundred of the donors. Most TCR sequences were observed very rarely across donors, whereas some public TCRs were present in many individuals. A further reported finding was that TCR beta sequences accurately predicted the HLA-A and HLA-B alleles for most subjects in the first cohort. The study gave a list of some 150 TCR beta chains associated with cytomegalovirus. According to a later analysis, most CMV-associated TCR beta chains appeared to be HLA-restricted, and the HLA associations seemed to be driven largely by CMV exposure.

The sequencing input was PBMCs. The clonotype originates from a man aged 45 to 65 in good health and CMV-seropositive.

The CDR3 loop reads CAISVASGGGRDTQYF. The sequence in DNA is TGTGCCATCAGTGTAGCTAGCGGGGGGGGCCGAGATACGCAGTATTTT. The chain links TRBV10-3 with TRBJ2-3, and 12 junction bases match TRBD2. The CDR3 goes from the cysteine to the phenylalanine over 16 residues. Only the CDR3 portion is preserved as DNA: 48 bases, with reading frame beginning at the first base. From V the trimming removes 4 bases and from J it removes 5 bases, while the gene matches leave 7 bases of the junction unaccounted for. The germline V gene gives CDR1 as ENHRY and CDR2 as SYGVKD.